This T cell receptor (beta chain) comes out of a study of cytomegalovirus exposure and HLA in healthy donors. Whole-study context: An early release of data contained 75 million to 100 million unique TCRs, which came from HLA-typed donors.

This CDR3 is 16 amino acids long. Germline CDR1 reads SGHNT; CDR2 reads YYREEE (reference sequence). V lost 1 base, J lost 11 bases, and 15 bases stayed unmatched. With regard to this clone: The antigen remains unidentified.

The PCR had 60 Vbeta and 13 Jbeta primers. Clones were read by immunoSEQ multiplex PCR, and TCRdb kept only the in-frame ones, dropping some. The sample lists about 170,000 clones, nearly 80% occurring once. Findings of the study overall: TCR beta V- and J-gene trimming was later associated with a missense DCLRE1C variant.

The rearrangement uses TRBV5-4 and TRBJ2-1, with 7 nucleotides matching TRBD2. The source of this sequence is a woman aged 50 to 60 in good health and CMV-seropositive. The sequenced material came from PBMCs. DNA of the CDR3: TGTGCCAGCAGCTTGAGTATCACTAGCGATAACCTCAAGCAGTTCTTC. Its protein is CASSLSITSDNLKQFF.